One sample yielded the 19 T cell receptor beta chains listed below, sequenced in a study of blood T cell repertoires in COVID-19 (dated by TCRdb to between 2020 and 2021). The library was generated by the immunoSEQ multiplex PCR assay. In its TCRdb copy, this immuneACCESS table keeps in-frame sequences only and misses some clones. Where compared with another copy, unresolved V genes explain less than half of these, and the others have no known cause. The sample yields about 240,000 clones; 82% were counted once. In total, the top ten clones hold less than 3.5% of the sample. Sequencing was performed on peripheral blood. The receptors were gathered from a woman aged 18-35 years with acute or convalescent COVID-19.

V gene TRBV6-5 combines with J gene TRBJ1-5; maybe TRBD1 (5 bases). CDR3 length equals 14 residues. CDR1 MNHEY and CDR2 SVGAGI come from the germline V gene. V lost 0 bases and J 11 bases, leaving 14 bases between the germline ends. CDR3 region: CASSYSGAGGTQHF. In DNA, the CDR3 is TGTGCCAGCAGTTACTCAGGGGCCGGGGGGACCCAGCATTTT.

J is TRBJ1-3 and V is TRBV6-5, with a weak D call TRBD1 (6 bases). Germline V gene data show CDR1 as MNHEY and CDR2 as SVGAGI. The CDR3 consists of 14 residues. Trimming pared 3 bases from V and 4 bases from J, leaving 10 bases between. The CDR3 region has the DNA TGTGCCAGCAGTTATTCAGGGGCCGGAAACACCATATATTTT. It translates to CASSYSGAGNTIYF.

This clone was found once. The rearrangement joins TRBV6-5 to TRBJ2-7; possible D gene TRBD1, 5 bases. The CDR3 has 14 residues. V dropped 2 bases and J dropped 4 bases, with 12 bases sitting between them. Germline V CDR1 and CDR2: MNHEY, SVGAGI. CDR3 DNA: TGTGCCAGCAGTTACAGGACACCTGAATACGAGCAGTACTTC. This encodes CASSYRTPEYEQYF.

The chain employs TRBV12-5 and TRBJ2-3; TRBD1 matches 7 bases. The CDR3 has 18 amino acids. J gave up 4 bases and V 0 bases, and 13 bases lay outside the gene matches. The germline V gene encodes CDR1 LGHNT and CDR2 FRNRAP. The CDR3 DNA is TGTGCTAGTGGTTTGGTTATTATGGGGGACAGTTTCCCAGATACGCAGTATTTT. Encoded protein: CASGLVIMGDSFPDTQYF.

CDR3: CASSLSQQFYNSPLHF. In DNA, the CDR3 is TGTGCCAGCAGTTTAAGCCAACAGTTTTATAATTCACCCCTCCACTTT. The chain joins TRBV27 to TRBJ1-6; D is ambiguous. Germline lookup yields CDR1 MNHEY and CDR2 SMNVEV (reference sequence). This CDR3 has 16 residues. V lost 2 bases and J lost 4, with 12 bases in between.

The table lists this clone with a few counts. The V gene is TRBV6-6, the J gene TRBJ1-5; 7 nucleotides line up with TRBD1. Germline V lookup: CDR1 MNHNY, CDR2 SVGAGI (reference sequence). V gave up 4 bases and J gave up 1 base; unmatched junction bases: 7. The CDR3 contains 16 residues. The CDR3 sequence: CASSSETGRSNQPQHF. The DNA for the CDR3 is TGTGCCAGCAGTTCCGAGACAGGGCGAAGCAATCAGCCCCAGCATTTT.

A word on this clone: The same CDR3 can be traced to other DNA sequences in this sample. The J gene is TRBJ1-1, the V gene TRBV27; D is unclear. In germline, CDR1 is MNHEY, CDR2 SMNVEV (reference sequence). V lost 2 bases, J lost 1 base, and 5 bases lay in between. This CDR3 comprises 13 residues. CDR3 loop: CASSLAGNTEAFF. The CDR3 coding sequence is TGTGCCAGCAGTTTAGCAGGGAACACTGAAGCTTTCTTT.

The rearrangement uses TRBV6-5 and TRBJ1-3, with D possibly matching TRBD1 (5 bases). From germline, CDR1 is MNHEY and CDR2 SVGAGI. The CDR3 spans 14 residues. Deletions cut 3 bases from V and 6 bases from J, with 12 bases between. The DNA for the CDR3 is TGTGCCAGCAGTTATGGACATCCAGCAAACACCATATATTTT. Residues: CASSYGHPANTIYF.

This clone was recorded a few times. The chain uses TRBV11-3 and TRBJ2-2; D possibly corresponds to TRBD1 (6 bases). CDR1 SGHNT and CDR2 YENEEA come from the germline V gene. The CDR3 loop spans 14 amino acids. Trimming left V 2 bases short and J 6 bases short, with 10 bases between. CDR3 in amino acids: CASSLMGAAGELFF. The CDR3 DNA is TGTGCCAGCAGCTTAATGGGGGCCGCCGGGGAGCTGTTTTTT.

The genes are TRBV5-1 and TRBJ2-2; D is perhaps TRBD2 (6 bases). The CDR3 extends over 15 amino acids. The germline V and J ends were trimmed by 2 bases and 4 bases, with 12 bases remaining between them. CDR1 SGHRS and CDR2 YFSETQ come from the germline V gene. This chain's CDR3 is CASSFGGLSTGELFF. The CDR3 DNA reads as TGCGCCAGCAGCTTCGGAGGGCTATCCACCGGGGAGCTGTTTTTT.

The V call is TRBV29-1, the J call TRBJ2-7; TRBD1 matches at 9 bases. Germline assignment: CDR1 SQVTM and CDR2 ANQGSEA. The V gene end was trimmed by 7 bases and the J gene end by 7 bases; junction bases not matched to a gene: 11. The CDR3 covers 13 residues. The CDR3 nucleotides are TGCAGCGCCCCGGGACAGGGCAGCGGTGAGCAGTACTTC. This encodes CSAPGQGSGEQYF.

This chain connects TRBV12-5 to TRBJ1-5, with TRBD1 as a possible D gene (6 bases). The V end was cut by 2 bases, the J end by 2 bases, with 7 bases between. There are 14 residues in the CDR3. CDR1 LGHNT and CDR2 FRNRAP come from the germline V gene. CDR3 nucleotides: TGTGCTAGTGGTTTGTCAGGGGGCAATCAGCCCCAGCATTTT. It is translated as CASGLSGGNQPQHF. The full variable domain, in which reference TRBV12-5 and TRBJ1-5 provide the parts outside the CDR3, is DARVTQTPRHKVTEMGQEVTMRCQPILGHNTVFWYRQTMMQGLELLAYFRNRAPLDDSGMPKDRFSAEMPDATLATLKIQPSEPRDSAVYFCASGLSGGNQPQHFGDGTRLSIL.

The chain links TRBV19 to TRBJ1-2; 8 bases agree with TRBD1. Germline V CDR1 and CDR2: LNHDA, SQIVND (reference sequence). There are 14 residues in the CDR3. V trimming: 8 bases; J trimming: 1 base; junction bases outside the gene matches: 6. CDR3 coding DNA: TGTGCCAGTTTGGACAGGGAAAATAACTATGGCTACACCTTC. Protein sequence: CASLDRENNYGYTF.

The chain couples TRBV4-2 to TRBJ2-1; D might be TRBD2 (6 bases). Trimming took off 1 base at V and 8 bases at J, with 12 bases between the two ends. Germline-derived CDR1 and CDR2 are LGHNA and YNFKEQ. There are 14 residues in the CDR3. CDR3 protein: CASSQGGVKDEQFF. CDR3 DNA: TGTGCCAGCAGCCAAGGGGGGGTTAAGGATGAGCAGTTCTTC.

The chain links TRBV5-1 to TRBJ2-7; 7 bases align to TRBD1. V lost 5 bases to trimming and J lost 3 bases; unmatched junction nucleotides: 11. CDR1 is SGHRS, CDR2 YFSETQ, per germline. The length of the CDR3 is 15 residues. The CDR3 protein is CASRLTGTVLYEQYF. For the CDR3, the DNA is TGCGCCAGCAGACTCACTGGGACAGTCCTCTACGAGCAGTACTTC. Variable domain in full (rest from reference TRBV5-1 and TRBJ2-7): KAGVTQTPRYLIKTRGQQVTLSCSPISGHRSVSWYQQTPGQGLQFLFEYFSETQRNKGNFPGRFSGRQFSNSRSEMNVSTLELGDSALYLCASRLTGTVLYEQYFGPGTRLTVT.

The chain carries TRBV25-1 and TRBJ1-2; tentatively, D is TRBD1 (5 bases). Trimming left V 3 bases short and J 7 bases short, with 12 bases between. Per the germline V gene, CDR1 is MGHDK and CDR2 is SYGVNS. The length of the CDR3 is 13 residues. The CDR3 bases are TGTGCCAGCAGTGAGCCGCAGGGCGCTGGCTACACCTTC. Its translation: CASSEPQGAGYTF.

V gene TRBV6-4 combines with J gene TRBJ2-1; 11 positions match TRBD2. In germline, CDR1 is MRHNA, CDR2 SNTAGT. V dropped 5 bases and J dropped 8; count of bases not matched to a gene: 8. The length of the CDR3 is 15 residues. The CDR3 nucleotides are TGTGCCAGCAGTCCGACTAGCGGGAAGTACGATGAGCAGTTCTTC. Protein sequence: CASSPTSGKYDEQFF.

The chain has TRBV7-2 and TRBJ1-2; 7 bases align to TRBD1. There are 15 residues in the CDR3. V was pared by 5 bases and J by 4 bases, with 10 bases of the junction left unmatched. Germline V gene lookup returns CDR1 SGHTA and CDR2 FQGNSA. Written as DNA, the CDR3 is TGTGCCAGCAGCCACGGGGGACAGAGGGCCTATGGCTACACCTTC. This sequence encodes CASSHGGQRAYGYTF. Filled out from reference TRBV7-2 and TRBJ1-2, the complete variable domain reads GAGVSQSPSNKVTEKGKDVELRCDPISGHTALYWYRQSLGQGLEFLIYFQGNSAPDKSGLPSDRFSAERTGGSVSTLTIQRTQQEDSAVYLCASSHGGQRAYGYTFGSGTRLTVV.

This chain joins TRBV7-2 and TRBJ1-5; D not resolved. This CDR3 is 14 amino acids long. Trimming removed 1 base at V and 4 bases at J, with 8 bases between. Germline CDR1 is SGHTA and CDR2 is FQGNSA. The CDR3 here is CASSLVPVNQPQHF. In nucleotides, the CDR3 is TGTGCCAGCAGCTTAGTGCCAGTTAATCAGCCCCAGCATTTT.